This T cell receptor beta chain was identified in a study of blood T cells in healthy people across ages. With a J-beta primer mix and a sample-barcoded 5' primer, a second PCR ran 7 to 11 cycles. Tagging of each cDNA molecule was performed by a template-switch adaptor with 12 random nucleotides. Using its own MiXCR run on the 5' RACE reads, TCRdb lists one record per CDR3 protein. The sample shows fewer than 900,000 distinct CDR3 sequences, more than 40% of them seen only once. Isolation recovered at least 7 million PBMCs from every sample. The V gene lost 0 bases and the J gene lost 1 base, with 13 bases spanning the gap. Germline-derived CDR1 and CDR2 are SGDLS and YYNGEE. The CDR3 spans 17 residues.

V is TRBV9 and J is TRBJ2-2; D gene unclear. The receptor comes from a woman aged 55-69 years in good health. The specimen was blood. CDR3 protein: CASSVAGSPGNTGELFF. In DNA form, the CDR3 reads TGTGCCAGCAGCGTAGCGGGCAGCCCGGGGAACACCGGGGAGCTGTTTTTT.